A selection of T cell receptor beta chains follows, all from one sample in a study of cytomegalovirus exposure and HLA in healthy donors. Data came from immunoSEQ multiplex PCR; TCRdb stores just in-frame clones and leaves some out. The profile shows about 160,000 clones, roughly 80% of them singletons. The specimen sequenced was PBMCs. These receptors all stem from a female donor in good health and CMV-seronegative. The CDR3 runs from the conserved cysteine through the conserved F or W. The D gene is left open where the match is weak. The size field is filled for only some rows; it gives once, few, many or a size class.

14	.	TRBV19	TRBJ2-7	.	TGTGCCAGTAGTAGGGTGGGGACAACTGGCGAGCAGTACTTC	CASSRVGTTGEQYF
14	.	TRBV9	TRBJ1-2	once	TGTGCCAGCACCCAGGGTCGGGTCTCGGCTGGCTACACCTTC	CASTQGRVSAGYTF
14	.	TRBV4-2	TRBJ2-5	.	TGTGCCAGCAGCCAAGGCGGGCAGGAAGAGACCCAGTACTTC	CASSQGGQEETQYF
14	.	TRBV7-3	TRBJ2-3	.	TGTGCCAGCAGCTCCGGACAGCAGACAGATACGCAGTATTTT	CASSSGQQTDTQYF
15	.	TRBV5-4	TRBJ2-5	.	TGTGCCAGCAGCTTGCAGGGCAGGGGGGAAGAGACCCAGTACTTC	CASSLQGRGEETQYF
13	.	TRBV29-1	TRBJ2-2	.	TGCAGCGTTTGGAAAGGGGTCACCGGGGAGCTGTTTTTT	CSVWKGVTGELFF
14	.	TRBV18	TRBJ1-2	.	TGTGCCAGCTCACCACTGGGACAAGACTATGGCTACACCTTC	CASSPLGQDYGYTF
17	TRBD2	TRBV29-1	TRBJ2-3	few	TGCAGCACCATGGGGGGACTAGCGGGGACGAGCACAGATACGCAGTATTTT	CSTMGGLAGTSTDTQYF
15	TRBD1	TRBV5-1	TRBJ1-1	few	TGCGCCAGCAGCGTCAGGGGGATCCGGAGCACTGAAGCTTTCTTT	CASSVRGIRSTEAFF
14	.	TRBV19	TRBJ2-1	once	TGTGCCAGTAGTACCGGGACTTGGGGCAATGAGCAGTTCTTC	CASSTGTWGNEQFF
14	TRBD1	TRBV5-1	TRBJ1-1	.	TGCGCCAGCAGCCCCGGGACAGGGGGCACTGAAGCTTTCTTT	CASSPGTGGTEAFF
16	TRBD2	TRBV5-1	TRBJ2-1	.	TGCGCCAGCAGCCTATTACTAGCGGGGCCTGGCAATGAGCAGTTCTTC	CASSLLLAGPGNEQFF
16	.	TRBV5-4	TRBJ1-6	.	TGTGCCAGCAGCTTGGGGGCGGGACCGAACAATTCACCCCTCCACTTT	CASSLGAGPNNSPLHF
16	TRBD1	TRBV7-8	TRBJ1-5	.	TGTGCCAGCAGCGTGTTAGGACAGGGGGCAGGTCAGCCCCAGCATTTT	CASSVLGQGAGQPQHF
14	.	TRBV7-8	TRBJ2-2	.	TGTGCCACCACCTGGCGGGTGAAAGCCGGGGAGCTGTTTTTT	CATTWRVKAGELFF
15	TRBD1	TRBV7-2	TRBJ1-2	few	TGTGCCAGCAGCTTATCGGGACAGGTCCCCTATGGCTACACCTTC	CASSLSGQVPYGYTF
14	TRBD1	TRBV2	TRBJ1-5	.	TGTGCCAGCAGTGAAAGACAGGGTCACGAGCCCCAGCATTTT	CASSERQGHEPQHF
14	TRBD2	TRBV7-9	TRBJ2-3	.	TGTGCCAGCACCCTAGCGGGGCGCACAGATACGCAGTATTTT	CASTLAGRTDTQYF
11	TRBD1	TRBV28	TRBJ1-2	.	TGTGCCTGGGGACAGTCCTATGGCTACACCTTC	CAWGQSYGYTF
17	TRBD2	TRBV2	TRBJ2-4	few	TGTGCCAGCAGTGGGTCAAGCGGGGTGCTAGCCAAAAACATTCAGTACTTC	CASSGSSGVLAKNIQYF
16	TRBD2	TRBV5-1	TRBJ2-3	.	TGCGCCAGCAGCACCGGGACTAGCCCTAGCACAGATACGCAGTATTTT	CASSTGTSPSTDTQYF
16	TRBD2	TRBV27	TRBJ2-1	.	TGTGCCAGCAGCCCCCTGGGGACTAGCGGCGACAATGAGCAGTTCTTC	CASSPLGTSGDNEQFF
14	.	TRBV7-2	TRBJ1-2	.	TGTGCCAGCAGCTTAGCTAGGACAAACTATGGCTACACCTTC	CASSLARTNYGYTF
14	.	TRBV19	TRBJ1-1	.	TGTGCCAGTAGTATAGTAGCGGGTAACACTGAAGCTTTCTTT	CASSIVAGNTEAFF
13	.	TRBV29-1	TRBJ1-2	few	TGCAGCGTTGAAGAGTCAGGGAACCATGGCTACACCTTC	CSVEESGNHGYTF
13	.	TRBV10-3	TRBJ1-1	few	TGTGCCATCAGTGACAGGGGCGACACTGAAGCTTTCTTT	CAISDRGDTEAFF
15	TRBD2	TRBV11-2	TRBJ2-7	few	TGTGCCAGCAGTCACAGCGGGAGCATTGGGTCCGAGCAGTACTTC	CASSHSGSIGSEQYF
16	TRBD2	TRBV19	TRBJ2-5	once	TGTGCCAGTAGTCGAGGACTAGCGGGAGGGGAGGAGACCCAGTACTTC	CASSRGLAGGEETQYF
12	.	TRBV7-9	TRBJ2-7	.	TGTGCCAGCACCCGGGACTCCTACGAGCAGTACTTC	CASTRDSYEQYF
16	TRBD2	TRBV5-1	TRBJ2-7	.	TGCGCCAGCAGCTTAGGACTAGCGGGGAGCTCCTACGAGCAGTACTTC	CASSLGLAGSSYEQYF
16	TRBD1	TRBV4-1	TRBJ2-7	.	TGCGCCAGCAGCCACTGGTCCGGACAGGCGGCCTACGAGCAGTACTTC	CASSHWSGQAAYEQYF
13	TRBD1	TRBV18	TRBJ1-2	.	TGTGCCAGCTCAATCGACAGGGGTAATGGCTACACCTTC	CASSIDRGNGYTF
13	.	TRBV19	TRBJ1-2	few	TGTGCCAGTAGTATAGGACAGACCTATGGCTACACCTTC	CASSIGQTYGYTF
14	.	TRBV5-1	TRBJ2-7	.	TGCGCCAGCAGCCCCATAGCGGACTCCTACGAGCAGTACTTC	CASSPIADSYEQYF
13	TRBD1	TRBV13	TRBJ1-1	.	TGTGCCAGCAGCTTACCGGACAGGGGTGAAGCTTTCTTT	CASSLPDRGEAFF
15	.	TRBV6-1	TRBJ1-3	.	TGTGCCAGCAGTAAGACAGGACTTTCTGGAAACACCATATATTTT	CASSKTGLSGNTIYF
18	TRBD2	TRBV5-1	TRBJ2-3	once	TGCGCCAGCAACTTGGCGGCTAGCGGGGGAGGGAGCACAGATACGCAGTATTTT	CASNLAASGGGSTDTQYF
15	.	TRBV6-5	TRBJ1-6	.	TGTGCCAGCAGTTACGACCAGGCGTTAACTTCACCCCTCCACTTT	CASSYDQALTSPLHF